This T cell receptor (beta chain) was profiled in a study of circulating and synovial CD4+ cells in juvenile arthritis. V was pared by 4 bases and J by 3 bases, with 8 bases of the junction left unmatched. CDR3 length: 16 residues. In germline, CDR1 is LNHDA, CDR2 SQIVND (reference sequence). As for this clone: Its cognate antigen is unknown.

Study results and caveats: Compared with bulk blood, circulating pathogenic-like lymphocytes shared substantially more CDR3 sequences with synovial T cells.

Sequenced by immunoSEQ multiplex PCR; TCRdb stores in-frame clones only, minus some. In the table there are 30,000 to 40,000 clones, roughly 96% of which are singletons. The clonotype originates from a human donor with juvenile idiopathic arthritis. Material for sequencing was CD4+ T cells from blood. This chain uses TRBV19 with TRBJ2-7, with 11 bases fitting TRBD2. CDR3 in DNA: TGTGCCAGTAGTAAACTAGCGGGAGACTATTTCTACGAGCAGTACTTC. It encodes CASSKLAGDYFYEQYF.